A selection of T cell receptor beta chains follows, all from one sample in a study of shared clonotypes between healthy human individuals. Assay used: immunoSEQ multiplex PCR; TCRdb lists only in-frame clones, some missing. The sample contains 2 million to 2.5 million clones, about nine tenths of which appear only once. Sequencing was performed on naive CD4+ T cells from PBMCs. The receptors derive from a man aged 18 to 29 in good health. Some clones in this sample may be carry-over from other donors' samples. Each CDR3 is given with its conserved first and last residue. A D gene is named only where the DNA matches it firmly. Expanded clones get a size class; other rows say once, few or many, or leave the size out.

d_gene,abundance,v_gene,j_gene,CDR3nt,CDR3aa
TRBD2,-,TRBV25-1,TRBJ2-7,TGTGCCAGCAGTGACAGACTAGCGGGAGTAGGCGAGCAGTACTTC,CASSDRLAGVGEQYF
TRBD1,-,TRBV11-2,TRBJ1-3,TGTGCCAGCAGCCTCACCTTGACAGGGGTTGGAAACACCATATATTTT,CASSLTLTGVGNTIYF
-,-,TRBV29-1,TRBJ1-1,TGCAGCGTTCTGGAGAGTGGGAACACTGAAGCTTTCTTT,CSVLESGNTEAFF
-,-,TRBV7-9,TRBJ1-2,TGTGCCAGCAGCCGCGGGACCTACCACGGCTACACCTTC,CASSRGTYHGYTF
-,-,TRBV19,TRBJ1-2,TGTGCCAGTAGTATAGGCGCAGGGGCCCTCTATGGCTACACCTTC,CASSIGAGALYGYTF
-,-,TRBV30,TRBJ1-2,TGTGCCTGTTCGACGGCCTACTATGGCTACACCTTC,CACSTAYYGYTF
TRBD1,-,TRBV2,TRBJ1-1,TGTGGGGTGACAGGGGCGGTCCTTTTGAGGACTGAAGCTTTCTTT,CGVTGAVLLRTEAFF
-,-,TRBV18,TRBJ2-3,TGTGCCAGCTCACGGGTTAGCGGCACAGATACGCAGTATTTT,CASSRVSGTDTQYF
-,-,TRBV28,TRBJ2-5,TGTGCCAGCAGTTTAAGGTGGGAGACCCAGTACTTC,CASSLRWETQYF
TRBD1,-,TRBV28,TRBJ1-5,TGTGCCAGCAGTCCGGCTGATGCGGACAGGGCTTATCAGCCCCAGCATTTT,CASSPADADRAYQPQHF
TRBD2,-,TRBV7-2,TRBJ2-1,TGTGCCAGCAGCTTAGTGGCGGGAGGGCCTTCGCGTGAGCAGTTCTTC,CASSLVAGGPSREQFF
-,-,TRBV19,TRBJ2-7,TGTGCCAGTAGTATCGGTGGGAGGGGGCCGCCCGAGCAGTACTTC,CASSIGGRGPPEQYF
-,-,TRBV5-1,TRBJ2-5,TGCGCCAGCAGCGGGGGGACCCCGGGAGTGGAGACCCAGTACTTC,CASSGGTPGVETQYF
TRBD2,few,TRBV5-4,TRBJ2-4,TGTGCCAGCAGCCGTGCGATAGCGGGAGGGGACATTCAGTACTTC,CASSRAIAGGDIQYF
-,-,TRBV2,TRBJ2-7,TGTGCCAGCAGTGAGGTCTACGAGCAGTACTTC,CASSEVYEQYF
TRBD1,-,TRBV6-1,TRBJ2-7,TGTGCCAGCAGTGAAGGGGGACAGTACTACGAGCAGTACTTC,CASSEGGQYYEQYF
TRBD2,-,TRBV30,TRBJ2-3,TGTGCCTGGACTCCGGACGGGGGGAGCACAGATACGCAGTATTTT,CAWTPDGGSTDTQYF
TRBD1,-,TRBV9,TRBJ2-6,TGTGCCAGCAGCTCCCCCGGACAGGGGGGAACCGCTGGGGCCAACGTCCTGACTTTC,CASSSPGQGGTAGANVLTF
-,-,TRBV6-5,TRBJ2-1,TGTGCCAGCAGTCCCCCGGGGGCCCGCACTGATGAGCAGTTCTTC,CASSPPGARTDEQFF
-,-,TRBV5-4,TRBJ1-1,TGTGCCAGCAGCTTGGCTACGATGAACACTGAAGCTTTCTTT,CASSLATMNTEAFF
-,-,TRBV6-1,TRBJ2-1,TGTGCCAGCAGTGTAGGGGTTTGGGAGCAGTTCTTC,CASSVGVWEQFF
-,-,TRBV18,TRBJ1-6,TGTGCCAGCTCACCAGACAATTCACCCCTCCACTTT,CASSPDNSPLHF
-,-,TRBV5-6,TRBJ1-5,TGTGCCAGCAGCTTAACTGGGGGCGCCGATCAGCCCCAGCATTTT,CASSLTGGADQPQHF
TRBD2,-,TRBV29-1,TRBJ2-7,TGCAGCGTTGAACTAGCGGGAGGGTCCTCCTACGAGCAGTACTTC,CSVELAGGSSYEQYF
-,-,TRBV5-8,TRBJ2-4,TGTGCCAGCAGCCCAGGGGGGGTCAAAAACATTCAGTACTTC,CASSPGGVKNIQYF
-,once,TRBV9,TRBJ2-7,TGTGCCAGCAGCCCTCGTCCGAACTCCTACGAGCAGTACTTC,CASSPRPNSYEQYF
TRBD2,-,TRBV5-1,TRBJ2-2,TGCGCCAGCAGCCCGGGACTAGCTTCCGGGGAGCTGTTTTTT,CASSPGLASGELFF
-,few,TRBV28,TRBJ1-1,TGTGCCAGCCGCTACGTGATACAGGGTACTGAAGCTTTCTTT,CASRYVIQGTEAFF
TRBD2,-,TRBV19,TRBJ2-7,TGTGCCAGTAGTATAGCGCTAGCGGGAGGGGTCAGCGAGCAGTACTTC,CASSIALAGGVSEQYF
TRBD1,-,TRBV9,TRBJ1-1,TGTGCCAGCAGCTCGAGCGGGACAGCCGAAGCTTTCTTT,CASSSSGTAEAFF
-,-,TRBV6-1,TRBJ1-2,TGTGCCAGCAGACTCCGGGACTCTACCCGGGAGGGCTACACCTTC,CASRLRDSTREGYTF
TRBD1,-,TRBV27,TRBJ1-1,TGTGCCAGCAGTTCCCCGACAGGGAAGATGAACACTGAAGCTTTCTTT,CASSSPTGKMNTEAFF
-,once,TRBV28,TRBJ2-7,TGTGCCAGCAGTCCCGCAGGGCGCTCCTACGAGCAGTACTTC,CASSPAGRSYEQYF
TRBD2,-,TRBV4-1,TRBJ2-2,TGCGCCAGCAGCCAAGATCGGACTAGCGGGGACACCGGGGAGCTGTTTTTT,CASSQDRTSGDTGELFF
-,-,TRBV28,TRBJ2-2,TGTGCCAGCAGCCCCCCCTACACCGGGGAGCTGTTTTTT,CASSPPYTGELFF
-,-,TRBV29-1,TRBJ2-7,TGCAGCGTTGAAACAGCTCCCTCCTACGAGCAGTACTTC,CSVETAPSYEQYF
TRBD2,-,TRBV18,TRBJ2-1,TGTGCCAGCTCACCGGCAGGGGAGACTAGCGTCTACAATGAGCAGTTCTTC,CASSPAGETSVYNEQFF
-,-,TRBV29-1,TRBJ2-5,TGCAGCGTTGAAGGCCGGGTTCAAAAGACCCAGTACTTC,CSVEGRVQKTQYF
-,-,TRBV5-1,TRBJ2-7,TGCGCCAGCAGCCCGAGTGGGTCCTACGAGCAGTACTTC,CASSPSGSYEQYF